This T cell receptor beta chain was observed in a study of T-cell memory formation after mild COVID-19. Study-level points and caveats: Among CD4+ contracting clones, most were CM and EM, and CD8+ ones EMRA.

TCRdb re-called the 5' RACE reads through MiXCR, storing one row per CDR3 protein. The sample lists around 320,000 distinct CDR3 sequences, 14% occurring once. Notes on this clonotype: Antigen specificity is unknown.

V lost 1 base and J lost 2; bases outside the gene matches: 4. The CDR3 is 15 amino acids. CDR1 MGHRA and CDR2 YSYEKL come from the germline V gene. The chain uses TRBV4-1 and TRBJ2-7; TRBD1 agrees at 8 bases. This receptor was taken from a man aged 18 to 29 who had mild COVID-19 (a few samples of this study predate the infection). Cell type and time point are not known. The sample comprised PBMCs or a T cell subset sorted from them (not recorded which). CDR3 sequence reads: CASSQGTGPAYEQYV. CDR3 nucleotides: TGCGCCAGCAGCCAAGGGACAGGGCCGGCCTACGAGCAGTACGTC.